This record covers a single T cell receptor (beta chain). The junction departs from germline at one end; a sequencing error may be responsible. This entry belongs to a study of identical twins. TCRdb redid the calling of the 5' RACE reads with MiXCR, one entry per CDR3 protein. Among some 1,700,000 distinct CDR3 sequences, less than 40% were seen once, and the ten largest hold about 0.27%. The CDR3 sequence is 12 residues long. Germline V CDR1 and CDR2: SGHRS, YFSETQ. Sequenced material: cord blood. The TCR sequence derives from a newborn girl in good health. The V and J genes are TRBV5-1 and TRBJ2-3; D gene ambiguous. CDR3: CASSILADTHYF. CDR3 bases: TGCGCCAGCAGCATACTCGCAGATACGCACTATTTT.